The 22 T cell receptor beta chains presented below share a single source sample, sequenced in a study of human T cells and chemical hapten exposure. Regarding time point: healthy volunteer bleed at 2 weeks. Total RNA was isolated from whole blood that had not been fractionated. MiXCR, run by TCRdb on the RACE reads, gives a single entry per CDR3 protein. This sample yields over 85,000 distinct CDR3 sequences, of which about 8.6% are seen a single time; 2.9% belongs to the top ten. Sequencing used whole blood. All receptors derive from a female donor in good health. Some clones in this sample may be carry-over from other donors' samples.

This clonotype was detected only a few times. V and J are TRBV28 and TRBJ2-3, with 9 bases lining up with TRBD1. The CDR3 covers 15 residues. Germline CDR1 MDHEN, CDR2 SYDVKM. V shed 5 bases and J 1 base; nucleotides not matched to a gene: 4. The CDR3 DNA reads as TGTGCCAGCAGTCCGAGGACAGGGGGCACAGATACGCAGTATTTT. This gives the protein CASSPRTGGTDTQYF.

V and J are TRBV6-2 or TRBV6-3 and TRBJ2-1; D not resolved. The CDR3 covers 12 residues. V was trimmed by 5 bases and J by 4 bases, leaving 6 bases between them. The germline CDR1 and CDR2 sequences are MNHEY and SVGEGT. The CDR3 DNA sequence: TGTGCCAGCAGTAACACATACAATGAGCAGTTCTTC. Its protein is CASSNTYNEQFF.

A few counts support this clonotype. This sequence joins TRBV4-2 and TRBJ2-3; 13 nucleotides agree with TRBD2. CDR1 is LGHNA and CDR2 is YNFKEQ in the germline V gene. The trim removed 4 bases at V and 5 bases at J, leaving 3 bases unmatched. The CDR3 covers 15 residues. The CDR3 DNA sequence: TGTGCCAGCAGCCCGGGACTAGCGGGACAAGATACGCAGTATTTT. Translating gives CASSPGLAGQDTQYF.

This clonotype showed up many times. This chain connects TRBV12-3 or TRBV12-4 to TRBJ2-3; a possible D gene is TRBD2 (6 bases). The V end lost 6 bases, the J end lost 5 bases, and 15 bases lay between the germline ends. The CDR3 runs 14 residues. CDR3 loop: CASRPTGARDTQYF. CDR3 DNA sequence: TGTGCCAGCAGACCAACGGGAGCGCGAGATACGCAGTATTTT.

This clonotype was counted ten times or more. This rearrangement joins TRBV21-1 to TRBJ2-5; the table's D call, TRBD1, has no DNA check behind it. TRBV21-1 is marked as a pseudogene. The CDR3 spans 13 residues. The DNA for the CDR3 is TGTGCCAGCAGCAAACAGGGAAAAGAGACCCAGTACTTC. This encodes CASSKQGKETQYF.

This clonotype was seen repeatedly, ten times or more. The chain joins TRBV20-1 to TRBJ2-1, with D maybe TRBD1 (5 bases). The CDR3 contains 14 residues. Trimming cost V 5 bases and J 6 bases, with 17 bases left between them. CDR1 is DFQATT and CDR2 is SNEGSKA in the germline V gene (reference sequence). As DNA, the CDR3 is TGCAGTGCTCACCCGCAGGGTTTTGGCAATGAGCAGTTCTTC. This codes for CSAHPQGFGNEQFF.

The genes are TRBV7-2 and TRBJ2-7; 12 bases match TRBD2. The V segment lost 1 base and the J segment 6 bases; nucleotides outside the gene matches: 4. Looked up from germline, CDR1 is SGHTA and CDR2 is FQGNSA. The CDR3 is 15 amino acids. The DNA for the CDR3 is TGTGCCAGCAGCTTAGTGTCTAGCGGGAGGGGCGAGCAGTACTTC. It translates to CASSLVSSGRGEQYF. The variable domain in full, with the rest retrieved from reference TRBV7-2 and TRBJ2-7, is GAGVSQSPSNKVTEKGKDVELRCDPISGHTALYWYRQSLGQGLEFLIYFQGNSAPDKSGLPSDRFSAERTGGSVSTLTIQRTQQEDSAVYLCASSLVSSGRGEQYFGPGTRLTVT.

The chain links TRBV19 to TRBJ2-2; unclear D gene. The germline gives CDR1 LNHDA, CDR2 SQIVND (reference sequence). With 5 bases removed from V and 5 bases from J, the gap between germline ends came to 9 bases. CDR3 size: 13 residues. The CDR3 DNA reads TGTGCCAGTAGTCTCGGGTGGACCGGGGAGCTGTTTTTT. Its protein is CASSLGWTGELFF.

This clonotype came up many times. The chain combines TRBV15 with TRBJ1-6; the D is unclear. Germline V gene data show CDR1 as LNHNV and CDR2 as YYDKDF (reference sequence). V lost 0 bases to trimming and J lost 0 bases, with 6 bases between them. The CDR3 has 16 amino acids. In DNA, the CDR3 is TGTGCCACCAGCAGAGACCGCAGCTCCTATAATTCACCCCTCCACTTT. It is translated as CATSRDRSSYNSPLHF.

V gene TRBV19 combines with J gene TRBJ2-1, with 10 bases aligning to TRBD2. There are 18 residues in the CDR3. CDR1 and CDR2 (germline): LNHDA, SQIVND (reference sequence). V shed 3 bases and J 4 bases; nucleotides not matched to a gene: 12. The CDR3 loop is CASSMSSPASGSYNEQFF. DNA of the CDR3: TGTGCCAGTAGTATGTCCAGCCCGGCTAGCGGGAGTTACAATGAGCAGTTCTTC.

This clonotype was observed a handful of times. CDR3 sequence (DNA): TGTGCCAGCAGGCCGGGACTTAACAATGAGCAGTTCTTC. Translation gives CASRPGLNNEQFF. The chain employs TRBV2 and TRBJ2-1; TRBD2 might be the D (6 bases). Germline V gene lookup returns CDR1 SNHLY and CDR2 FYNNEI. CDR3 length: 13 residues. V was trimmed by 6 bases and J by 5 bases, leaving 11 bases between them.

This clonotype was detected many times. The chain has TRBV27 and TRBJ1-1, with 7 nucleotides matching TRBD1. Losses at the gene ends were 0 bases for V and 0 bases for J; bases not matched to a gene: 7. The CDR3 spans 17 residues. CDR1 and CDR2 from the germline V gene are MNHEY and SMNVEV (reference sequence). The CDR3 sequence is CASSLSTGNRMNTEAFF. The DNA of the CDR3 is TGTGCCAGCAGTTTATCGACAGGGAATAGGATGAACACTGAAGCTTTCTTT.

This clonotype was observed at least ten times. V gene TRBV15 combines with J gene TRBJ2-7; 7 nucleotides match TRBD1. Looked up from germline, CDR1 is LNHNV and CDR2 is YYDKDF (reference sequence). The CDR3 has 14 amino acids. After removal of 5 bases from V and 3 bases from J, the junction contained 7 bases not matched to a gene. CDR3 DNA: TGTGCCACCAGCCTCCAGAGACAGGGCTACGAGCAGTACTTC. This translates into CATSLQRQGYEQYF.

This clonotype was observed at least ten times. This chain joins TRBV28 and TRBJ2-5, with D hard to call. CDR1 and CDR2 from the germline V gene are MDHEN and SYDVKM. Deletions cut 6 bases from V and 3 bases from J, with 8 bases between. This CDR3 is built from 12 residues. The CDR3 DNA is TGTGCCAGCAGCGCAGGAAAAGAGACCCAGTACTTC. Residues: CASSAGKETQYF.

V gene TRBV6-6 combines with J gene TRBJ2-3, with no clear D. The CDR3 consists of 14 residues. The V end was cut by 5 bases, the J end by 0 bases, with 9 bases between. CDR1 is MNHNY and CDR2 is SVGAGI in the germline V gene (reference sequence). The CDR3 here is CASSLRSSTDTQYF. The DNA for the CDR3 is TGTGCCAGCAGTCTCAGGTCTAGCACAGATACGCAGTATTTT.

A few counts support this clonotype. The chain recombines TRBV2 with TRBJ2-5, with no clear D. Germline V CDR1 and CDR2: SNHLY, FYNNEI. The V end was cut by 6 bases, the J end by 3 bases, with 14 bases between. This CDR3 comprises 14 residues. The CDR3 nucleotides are TGTGCCAGCAGGATCCTAGGACCAGAAGAGACCCAGTACTTC. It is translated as CASRILGPEETQYF. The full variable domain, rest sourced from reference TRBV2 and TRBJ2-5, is EPEVTQTPSHQVTQMGQEVILRCVPISNHLYFYWYRQILGQKVEFLVSFYNNEISEKSEIFDDQFSVERPDGSNFTLKIRSTKLEDSAMYFCASRILGPEETQYFGPGTRLLVL.

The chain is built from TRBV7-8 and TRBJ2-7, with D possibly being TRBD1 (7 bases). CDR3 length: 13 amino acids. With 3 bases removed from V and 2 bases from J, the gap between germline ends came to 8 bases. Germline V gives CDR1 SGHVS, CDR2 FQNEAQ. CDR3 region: CASSFRGAYEQYF. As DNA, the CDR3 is TGTGCCAGCAGCTTCAGGGGGGCCTACGAGCAGTACTTC.

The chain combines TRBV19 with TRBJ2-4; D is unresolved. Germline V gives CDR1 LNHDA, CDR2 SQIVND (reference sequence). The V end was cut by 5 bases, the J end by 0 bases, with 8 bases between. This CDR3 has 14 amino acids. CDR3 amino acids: CASSPTIAKNIQYF. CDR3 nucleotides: TGTGCCAGTAGTCCAACAATAGCCAAAAACATTCAGTACTTC.

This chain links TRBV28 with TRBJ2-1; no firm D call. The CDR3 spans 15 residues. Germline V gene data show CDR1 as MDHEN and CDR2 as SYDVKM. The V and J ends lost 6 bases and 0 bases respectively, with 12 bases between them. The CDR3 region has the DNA TGTGCCAGCAGCCCGAGCGAGAGCTCCTACAATGAGCAGTTCTTC. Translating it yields CASSPSESSYNEQFF. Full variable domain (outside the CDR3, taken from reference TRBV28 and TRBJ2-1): DVKVTQSSRYLVKRTGEKVFLECVQDMDHENMFWYRQDPGLGLRLIYFSYDVKMKEKGDIPEGYSVSREKKERFSLILESASTNQTSMYLCASSPSESSYNEQFFGPGTRLTVL.

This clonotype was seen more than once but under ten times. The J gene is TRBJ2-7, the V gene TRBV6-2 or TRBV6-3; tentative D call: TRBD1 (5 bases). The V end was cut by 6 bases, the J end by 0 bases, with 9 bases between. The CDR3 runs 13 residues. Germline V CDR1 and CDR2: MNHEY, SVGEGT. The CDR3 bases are TGTGCCAGCAGCACAGGTTTCTCCTACGAGCAGTACTTC. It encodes CASSTGFSYEQYF.

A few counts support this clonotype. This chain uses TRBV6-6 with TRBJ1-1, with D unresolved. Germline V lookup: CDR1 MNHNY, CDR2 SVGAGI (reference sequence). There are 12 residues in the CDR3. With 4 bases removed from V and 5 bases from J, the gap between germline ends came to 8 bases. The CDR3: CASSSEGTEAFF. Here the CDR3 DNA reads TGTGCCAGCAGTTCCGAAGGGACTGAAGCTTTCTTT.

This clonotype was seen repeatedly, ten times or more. Here the CDR3 reads CASSSYTELALGTDTQYF. The CDR3 DNA reads as TGTGCCAGCAGTTCCTACACGGAGCTAGCGTTAGGAACAGATACGCAGTATTTT. V is TRBV27 and J is TRBJ2-3; tentatively, D is TRBD2 (6 bases). Germline assignment: CDR1 MNHEY and CDR2 SMNVEV (reference sequence). Trimming pared 4 bases from V and 3 bases from J, leaving 23 bases between. CDR3 length: 18 residues.